This T cell receptor (beta chain) was observed in a study of cytomegalovirus exposure and HLA in healthy donors. Across the study: The study's early data release held around 85 million unique TCRs from HLA-typed donors.

Unmatched junction bases numbered 1, after V lost 2 bases and J lost 0 bases. Germline V gene sequence: CDR1 SGHRS, CDR2 YFSETQ. The length of the CDR3 is 15 residues. The PCR ran on 60 Vbeta and 13 Jbeta primers. Assay: immunoSEQ multiplex PCR; the TCRdb copy retains only in-frame clones and omits some. This sample carries 150,000 to 200,000 clones, around 80% of them seen once, and the ten largest clones take around 5.7%. Sequencing was done on a sample of PBMCs. V is TRBV5-1 and J is TRBJ2-3; 9 bases are shared with TRBD2. This clonotype originated in a middle-aged man in good health and CMV-seronegative. CDR3 region: CASSFSGRSTDTQYF. The DNA of the CDR3 is TGCGCCAGCAGCTTTAGCGGGAGAAGCACAGATACGCAGTATTTT.